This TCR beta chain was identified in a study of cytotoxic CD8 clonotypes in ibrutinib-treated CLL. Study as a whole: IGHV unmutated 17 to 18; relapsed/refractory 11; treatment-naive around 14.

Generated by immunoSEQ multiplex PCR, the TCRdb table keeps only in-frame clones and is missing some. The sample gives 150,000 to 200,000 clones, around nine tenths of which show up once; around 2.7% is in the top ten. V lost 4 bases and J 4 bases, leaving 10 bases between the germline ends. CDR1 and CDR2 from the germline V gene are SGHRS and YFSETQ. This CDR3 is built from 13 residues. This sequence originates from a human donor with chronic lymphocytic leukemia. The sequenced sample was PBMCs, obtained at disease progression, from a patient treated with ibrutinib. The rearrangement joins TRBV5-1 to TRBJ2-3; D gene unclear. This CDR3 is CASSLTGADTQYF. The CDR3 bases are TGCGCCAGCAGCCTAACCGGTGCAGATACGCAGTATTTT. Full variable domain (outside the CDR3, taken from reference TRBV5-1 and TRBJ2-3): KAGVTQTPRYLIKTRGQQVTLSCSPISGHRSVSWYQQTPGQGLQFLFEYFSETQRNKGNFPGRFSGRQFSNSRSEMNVSTLELGDSALYLCASSLTGADTQYFGPGTRLTVL.